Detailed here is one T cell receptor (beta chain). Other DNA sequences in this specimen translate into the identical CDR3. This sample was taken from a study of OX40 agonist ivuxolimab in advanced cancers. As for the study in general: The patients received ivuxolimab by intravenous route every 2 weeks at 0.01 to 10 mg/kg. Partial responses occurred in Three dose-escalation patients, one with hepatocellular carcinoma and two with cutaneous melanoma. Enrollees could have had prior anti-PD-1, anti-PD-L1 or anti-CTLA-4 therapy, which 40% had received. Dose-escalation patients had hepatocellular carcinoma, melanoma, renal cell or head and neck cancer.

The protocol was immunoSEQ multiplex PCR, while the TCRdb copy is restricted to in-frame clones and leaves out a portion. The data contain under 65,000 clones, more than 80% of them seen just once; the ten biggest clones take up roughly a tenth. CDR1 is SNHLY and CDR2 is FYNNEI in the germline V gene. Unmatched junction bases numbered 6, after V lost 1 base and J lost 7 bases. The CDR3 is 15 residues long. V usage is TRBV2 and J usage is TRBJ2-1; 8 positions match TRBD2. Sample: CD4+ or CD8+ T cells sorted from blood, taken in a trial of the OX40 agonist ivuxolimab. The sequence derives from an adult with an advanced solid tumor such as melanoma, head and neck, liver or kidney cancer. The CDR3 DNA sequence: TGTGCCAGCAGTGAAGGGGGGCCGGGGGGGAATGAGCAGTTCTTC. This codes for CASSEGGPGGNEQFF.